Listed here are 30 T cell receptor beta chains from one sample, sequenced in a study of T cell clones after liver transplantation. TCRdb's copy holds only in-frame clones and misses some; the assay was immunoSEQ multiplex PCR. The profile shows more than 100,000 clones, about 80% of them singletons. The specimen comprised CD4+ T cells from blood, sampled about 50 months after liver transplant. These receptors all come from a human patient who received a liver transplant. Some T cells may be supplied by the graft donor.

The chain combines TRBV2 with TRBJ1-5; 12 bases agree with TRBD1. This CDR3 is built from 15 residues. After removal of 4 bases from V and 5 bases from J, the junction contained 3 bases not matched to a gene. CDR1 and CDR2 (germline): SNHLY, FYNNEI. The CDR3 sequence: CASSAGTGGYQPQHF. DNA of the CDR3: TGTGCCAGCAGTGCCGGGACAGGGGGCTATCAGCCCCAGCATTTT.

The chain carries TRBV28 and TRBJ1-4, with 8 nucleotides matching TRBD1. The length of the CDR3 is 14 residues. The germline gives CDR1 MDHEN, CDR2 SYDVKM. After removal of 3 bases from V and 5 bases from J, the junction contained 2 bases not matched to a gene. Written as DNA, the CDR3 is TGTGCCAGCAGTTTGTCAGGGGGCAATGAAAAACTGTTTTTT. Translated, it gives CASSLSGGNEKLFF.

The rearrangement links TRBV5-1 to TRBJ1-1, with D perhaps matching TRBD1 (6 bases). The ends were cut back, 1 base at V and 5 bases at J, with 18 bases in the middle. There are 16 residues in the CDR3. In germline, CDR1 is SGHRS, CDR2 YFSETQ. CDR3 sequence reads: CASSLSGTSTQTEAFF. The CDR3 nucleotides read TGCGCCAGCAGCTTGTCGGGGACATCGACTCAAACTGAAGCTTTCTTT. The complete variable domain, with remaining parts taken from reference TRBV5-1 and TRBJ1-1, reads KAGVTQTPRYLIKTRGQQVTLSCSPISGHRSVSWYQQTPGQGLQFLFEYFSETQRNKGNFPGRFSGRQFSNSRSEMNVSTLELGDSALYLCASSLSGTSTQTEAFFGQGTRLTVV.

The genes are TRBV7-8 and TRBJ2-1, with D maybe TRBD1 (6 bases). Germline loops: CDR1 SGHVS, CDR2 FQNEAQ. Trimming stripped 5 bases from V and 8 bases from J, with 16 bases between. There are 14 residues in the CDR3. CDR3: CASSDPGQPHEQFF. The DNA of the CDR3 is TGTGCCAGCAGCGACCCTGGACAGCCGCATGAGCAGTTCTTC. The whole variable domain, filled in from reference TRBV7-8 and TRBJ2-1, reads GAGVSQSPRYKVAKRGQDVALRCDPISGHVSLFWYQQALGQGPEFLTYFQNEAQLDKSGLPSDRFFAERPEGSVSTLKIQRTQQEDSAVYLCASSDPGQPHEQFFGPGTRLTVL.

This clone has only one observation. The CDR3, as DNA: TGTGCCAGCAGCTACTACGAGCAGTACTTC. It translates to CASSYYEQYF. V gene TRBV6-4 combines with J gene TRBJ2-7; unclear D gene. Trimming pared 6 bases from V and 3 bases from J, leaving 3 bases between. The CDR3 covers 10 residues. Germline V gene data show CDR1 as MRHNA and CDR2 as SNTAGT.

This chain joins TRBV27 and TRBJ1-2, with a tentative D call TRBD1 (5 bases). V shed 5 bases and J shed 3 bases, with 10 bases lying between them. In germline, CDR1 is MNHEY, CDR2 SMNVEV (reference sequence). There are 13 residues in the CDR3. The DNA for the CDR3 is TGTGCCAGCAGTAAACCGGGACACTATGGCTACACCTTC. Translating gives CASSKPGHYGYTF.

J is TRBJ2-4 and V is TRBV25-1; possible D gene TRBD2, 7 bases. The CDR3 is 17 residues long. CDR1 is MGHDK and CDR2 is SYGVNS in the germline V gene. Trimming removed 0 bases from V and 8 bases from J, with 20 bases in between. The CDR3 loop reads CASSEYGRGINRDIQYF. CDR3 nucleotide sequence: TGTGCCAGCAGTGAATATGGGAGGGGGATCAATCGAGACATTCAGTACTTC.

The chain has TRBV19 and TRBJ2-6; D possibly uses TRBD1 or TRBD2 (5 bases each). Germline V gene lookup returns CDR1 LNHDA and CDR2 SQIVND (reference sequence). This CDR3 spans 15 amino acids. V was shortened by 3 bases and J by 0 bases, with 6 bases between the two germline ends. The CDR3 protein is CASSIGGSGANVLTF. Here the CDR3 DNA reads TGTGCCAGTAGTATTGGGGGCTCTGGGGCCAACGTCCTGACTTTC.

CDR3 bases: TGTGCCAGCAGCGCGACACGGGAGCAGTACTTC. This codes for CASSATREQYF. The chain employs TRBV7-8 and TRBJ2-7; D remains unclear. CDR3 length: 11 residues. Between the trimmed V and J ends, which lost 5 bases and 7 bases, there was a span of 9 bases. Germline V gene sequence: CDR1 SGHVS, CDR2 FQNEAQ.

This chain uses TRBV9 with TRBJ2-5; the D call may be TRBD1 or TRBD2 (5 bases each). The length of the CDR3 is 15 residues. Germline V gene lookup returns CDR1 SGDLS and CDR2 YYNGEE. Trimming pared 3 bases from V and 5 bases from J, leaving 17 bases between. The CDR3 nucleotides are TGTGCCAGCAGCGAGGACACACTAGGCATTGAGACCCAGTACTTC. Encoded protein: CASSEDTLGIETQYF.

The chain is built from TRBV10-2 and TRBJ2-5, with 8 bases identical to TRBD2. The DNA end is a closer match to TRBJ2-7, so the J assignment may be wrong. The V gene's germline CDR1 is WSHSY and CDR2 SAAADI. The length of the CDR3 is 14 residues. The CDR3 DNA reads TGCGCCAGCAGCCGGAGTCGGGAGGGCTACGAGCAGTACTTC. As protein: CASSRSREGYEQYF.

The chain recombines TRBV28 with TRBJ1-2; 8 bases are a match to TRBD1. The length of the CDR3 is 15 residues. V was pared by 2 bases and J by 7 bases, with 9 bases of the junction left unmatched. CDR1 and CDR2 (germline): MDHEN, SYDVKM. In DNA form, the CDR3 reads TGTGCCAGCAGTTTAGGGGCCAGGGGGCTATTTGGCTACACCTTC. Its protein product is CASSLGARGLFGYTF.

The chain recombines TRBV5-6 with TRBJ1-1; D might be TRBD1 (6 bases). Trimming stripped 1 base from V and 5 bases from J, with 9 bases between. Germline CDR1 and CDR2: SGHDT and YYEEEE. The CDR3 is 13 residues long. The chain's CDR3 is CASSLKGGTEAFF. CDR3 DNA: TGTGCCAGCAGCTTGAAAGGGGGAACTGAAGCTTTCTTT.

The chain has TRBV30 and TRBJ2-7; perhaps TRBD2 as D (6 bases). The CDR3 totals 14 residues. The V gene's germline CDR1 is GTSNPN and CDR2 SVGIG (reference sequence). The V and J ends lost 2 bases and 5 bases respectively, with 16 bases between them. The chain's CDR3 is CAWSLGGGRNEQYF. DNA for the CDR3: TGTGCCTGGAGTCTGGGGGGTGGTCGGAACGAGCAGTACTTC.

CDR3 coding DNA: TGCGCCAGCAGCCAAGTAGGACGGCGCTCTGGAAACACCATATATTTT. The encoded protein is CASSQVGRRSGNTIYF. The chain links TRBV4-1 to TRBJ1-3, with D hard to call. CDR3 length: 16 residues. V dropped 1 base and J dropped 0 bases, with 10 bases sitting between them. CDR1 and CDR2 (germline): MGHRA, YSYEKL.

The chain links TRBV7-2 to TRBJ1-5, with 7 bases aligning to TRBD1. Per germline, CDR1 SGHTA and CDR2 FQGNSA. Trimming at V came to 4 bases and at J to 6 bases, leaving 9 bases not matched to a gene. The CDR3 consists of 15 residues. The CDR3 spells CASSSGGGGRQPQHF. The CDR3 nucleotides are TGTGCCAGCAGCTCAGGGGGGGGCGGGCGTCAGCCCCAGCATTTT.

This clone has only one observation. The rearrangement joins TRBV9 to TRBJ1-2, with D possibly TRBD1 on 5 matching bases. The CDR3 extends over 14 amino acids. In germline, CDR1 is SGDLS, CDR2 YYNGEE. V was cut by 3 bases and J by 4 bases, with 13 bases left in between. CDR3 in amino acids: CASSANGAPYGYTF. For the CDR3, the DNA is TGTGCCAGCAGCGCCAACGGGGCCCCCTATGGCTACACCTTC.

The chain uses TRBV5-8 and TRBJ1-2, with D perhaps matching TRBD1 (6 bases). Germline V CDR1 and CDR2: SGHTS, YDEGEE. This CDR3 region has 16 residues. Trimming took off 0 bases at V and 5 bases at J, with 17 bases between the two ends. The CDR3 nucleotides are TGTGCCAGCAGCTTGGGGGCAGGGGCATTCGTGTATGGCTACACCTTC. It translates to CASSLGAGAFVYGYTF.

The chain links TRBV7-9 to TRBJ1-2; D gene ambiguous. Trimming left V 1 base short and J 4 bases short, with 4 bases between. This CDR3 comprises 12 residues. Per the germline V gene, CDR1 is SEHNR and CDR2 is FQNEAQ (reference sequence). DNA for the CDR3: TGTGCCAGCAGCTTAGACGGCTATGGCTACACCTTC. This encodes CASSLDGYGYTF.

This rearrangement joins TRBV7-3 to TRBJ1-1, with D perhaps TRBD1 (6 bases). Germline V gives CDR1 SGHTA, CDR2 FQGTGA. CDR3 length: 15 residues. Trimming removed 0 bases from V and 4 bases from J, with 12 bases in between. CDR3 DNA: TGTGCCAGCAGCTTAACTGGTAAGGGGGTCACTGAAGCTTTCTTT. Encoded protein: CASSLTGKGVTEAFF.

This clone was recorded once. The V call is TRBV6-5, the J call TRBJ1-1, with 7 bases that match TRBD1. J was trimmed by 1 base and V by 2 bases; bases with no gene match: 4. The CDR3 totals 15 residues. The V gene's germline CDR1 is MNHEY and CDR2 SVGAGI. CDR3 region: CASSYIGTANTEAFF. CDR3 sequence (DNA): TGTGCCAGCAGTTACATAGGGACAGCGAACACTGAAGCTTTCTTT.

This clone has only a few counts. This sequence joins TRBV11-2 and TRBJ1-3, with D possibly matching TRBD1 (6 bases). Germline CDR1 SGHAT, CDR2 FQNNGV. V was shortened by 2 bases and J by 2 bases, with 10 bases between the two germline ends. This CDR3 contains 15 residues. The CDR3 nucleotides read TGTGCCAGCAGCTTATCTGGACAGCCTGGAAACACCATATATTTT. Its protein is CASSLSGQPGNTIYF.

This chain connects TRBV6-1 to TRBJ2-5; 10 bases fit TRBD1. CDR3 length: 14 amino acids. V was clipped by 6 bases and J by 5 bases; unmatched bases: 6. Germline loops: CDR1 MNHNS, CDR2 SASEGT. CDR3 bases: TGTGCCAGCAGGCTGACAGGGGGCGGGGAGACCCAGTACTTC. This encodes CASRLTGGGETQYF.

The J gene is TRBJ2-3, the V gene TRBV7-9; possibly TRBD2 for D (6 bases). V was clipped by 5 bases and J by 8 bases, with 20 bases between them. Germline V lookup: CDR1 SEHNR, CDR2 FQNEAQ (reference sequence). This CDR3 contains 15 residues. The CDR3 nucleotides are TGTGCCAGCAGCCCCGGGGGAGCTCCAGGCGGTACGCAGTATTTT. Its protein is CASSPGGAPGGTQYF. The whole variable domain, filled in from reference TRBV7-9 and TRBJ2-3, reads DTGVSQNPRHKITKRGQNVTFRCDPISEHNRLYWYRQTLGQGPEFLTYFQNEAQLEKSRLLSDRFSAERPKGSFSTLEIQRTEQGDSAMYLCASSPGGAPGGTQYFGPGTRLTVL.

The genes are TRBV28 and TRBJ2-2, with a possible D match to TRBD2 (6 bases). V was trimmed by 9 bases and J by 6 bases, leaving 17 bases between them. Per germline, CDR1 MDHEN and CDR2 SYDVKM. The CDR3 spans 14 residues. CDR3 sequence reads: CARELGGLPGELFF. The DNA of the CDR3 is TGTGCCAGAGAATTGGGGGGTTTACCCGGGGAGCTGTTTTTT. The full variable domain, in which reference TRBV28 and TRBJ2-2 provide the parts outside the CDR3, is DVKVTQSSRYLVKRTGEKVFLECVQDMDHENMFWYRQDPGLGLRLIYFSYDVKMKEKGDIPEGYSVSREKKERFSLILESASTNQTSMYLCARELGGLPGELFFGEGSRLTVL.

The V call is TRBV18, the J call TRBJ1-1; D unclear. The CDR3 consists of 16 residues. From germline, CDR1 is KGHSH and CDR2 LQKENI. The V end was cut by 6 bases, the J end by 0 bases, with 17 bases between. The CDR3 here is CASSLKLGVMNTEAFF. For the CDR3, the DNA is TGTGCCAGCTCGCTCAAACTGGGAGTAATGAACACTGAAGCTTTCTTT.

CDR3 DNA sequence: TGCGCCAGCAGCTTCGGACTACCGTACAATGAGCAGTTCTTC. Translated: CASSFGLPYNEQFF. The chain employs TRBV5-1 and TRBJ2-1, with D perhaps matching TRBD2 (6 bases). The CDR3 has 14 residues. The V end lost 2 bases, the J end lost 4 bases, and 10 bases lay between the germline ends. The V gene's germline CDR1 is SGHRS and CDR2 YFSETQ.

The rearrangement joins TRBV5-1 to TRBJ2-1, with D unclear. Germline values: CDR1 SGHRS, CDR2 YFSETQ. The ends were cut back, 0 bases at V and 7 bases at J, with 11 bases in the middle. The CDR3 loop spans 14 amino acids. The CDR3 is CASSLANRINEQFF. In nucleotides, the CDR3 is TGCGCCAGCAGCTTGGCCAATCGTATAAATGAGCAGTTCTTC.

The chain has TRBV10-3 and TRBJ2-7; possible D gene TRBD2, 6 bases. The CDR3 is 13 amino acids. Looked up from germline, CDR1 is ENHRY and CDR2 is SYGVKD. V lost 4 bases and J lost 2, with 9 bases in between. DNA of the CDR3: TGTGCCATCAGTGGCCGGGGGACCTACGAGCAGTACTTC. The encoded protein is CAISGRGTYEQYF.

CDR3 DNA sequence: TGTGCCAGCACCCCGGACAGAGACTACGAGCAGTACTTC. It encodes CASTPDRDYEQYF. The rearrangement uses TRBV7-9 and TRBJ2-7; maybe TRBD1 (6 bases). V lost 7 bases and J lost 3, with 13 bases in between. CDR1 is SEHNR, CDR2 FQNEAQ, per germline (reference sequence). This CDR3 comprises 13 residues. Variable domain in full (rest from reference TRBV7-9 and TRBJ2-7): DTGVSQNPRHKITKRGQNVTFRCDPISEHNRLYWYRQTLGQGPEFLTYFQNEAQLEKSRLLSDRFSAERPKGSFSTLEIQRTEQGDSAMYLCASTPDRDYEQYFGPGTRLTVT.